A selection of T cell receptor beta chains follows, all from one sample in a study of T cell responses to AZD1222 COVID-19 vaccine. Clones were read by immunoSEQ multiplex PCR, and TCRdb kept only the in-frame ones, dropping some. In the table there are more than 150,000 clones, about 90% of which are singletons. The specimen was peripheral blood, collected on day 0 of AZD1222 vaccination. The receptors originated from an adult in good health. The CDR3 runs from the conserved cysteine through the conserved F or W. A D gene is named only where the DNA matches it firmly. Clone size is shown for a subset of rows, as once, few, many or a class of expanded clone.

D gene | J gene | clone size | V gene | CDR3 protein | CDR3 DNA
. | TRBJ2-7 | . | TRBV2 | CASSEMPIKPYEQYF | TGTGCCAGCAGTGAAATGCCAATCAAACCCTACGAGCAGTACTTC
TRBD1 | TRBJ2-3 | once | TRBV24-1 | CATSDSPGQGVTDTQYF | TGTGCCACCAGTGATTCGCCGGGACAGGGAGTGACAGATACGCAGTATTTT
TRBD1 | TRBJ1-2 | . | TRBV28 | CASRFFGEGTGYGYTF | TGTGCCAGCAGGTTCTTCGGGGAGGGGACAGGATATGGCTACACCTTC
TRBD2 | TRBJ2-3 | many | TRBV27 | CASREGLAGLDTQYF | TGTGCCAGCAGGGAGGGACTAGCGGGCCTGGATACGCAGTATTTT
. | TRBJ2-7 | . | TRBV19 | CASSLAPRGREQYF | TGTGCCAGTAGCCTAGCCCCCAGGGGCAGGGAGCAGTACTTC
. | TRBJ1-1 | . | TRBV30 | CAWSGTGEAFF | TGTGCCTGGAGTGGGACCGGCGAAGCTTTCTTT
. | TRBJ1-2 | . | TRBV3-1/TRBV3-2 | CASSQAGSDYGYTF | TGTGCCAGCAGCCAAGCAGGGAGTGACTATGGCTACACCTTC
. | TRBJ2-3 | . | TRBV18 | CASSPGGGRRTVKSDTQYF | TGTGCCAGCTCACCTGGTGGGGGACGGAGGACAGTAAAGTCGGATACGCAGTATTTT
. | TRBJ1-5 | . | TRBV30 | CAWSVQENQPQHF | TGTGCCTGGAGTGTACAGGAAAATCAGCCCCAGCATTTT
. | TRBJ1-5 | once | TRBV29-1 | CSVVTGFGQPQHF | TGCAGCGTTGTAACCGGGTTCGGTCAGCCCCAGCATTTT
TRBD1 | TRBJ1-5 | . | TRBV5-1 | CASSLEALLWGQPRVGGNQPQHF | TGCGCCAGCAGCTTGGAAGCTCTGTTGTGGGGACAGCCTCGTGTGGGGGGCAATCAGCCCCAGCATTTT
. | TRBJ2-2 | . | TRBV11-3 | CASSLRASIDTGELFF | TGTGCCAGCAGCTTAAGAGCGTCCATTGACACCGGGGAGCTGTTTTTT
TRBD1 | TRBJ1-5 | once | TRBV6-6 | CASSRQGGVQPQHF | TGTGCCAGCAGTAGACAGGGAGGCGTTCAGCCCCAGCATTTT
. | TRBJ2-1 | . | TRBV29-1 | CSVGTGLGLRIGEQFF | TGCAGCGTCGGTACAGGGTTAGGTCTTCGCATCGGTGAGCAGTTCTTC
. | TRBJ1-2 | . | TRBV28 | CASSSSPLNYGYTF | TGTGCCAGCAGTTCTTCCCCTCTCAACTATGGCTACACCTTC
TRBD1 | TRBJ1-2 | . | TRBV10-3 | CAISESPDRGHGYTF | TGTGCCATCAGTGAGAGCCCGGACAGGGGGCATGGCTACACCTTC
TRBD1 | TRBJ1-1 | once | TRBV29-1 | CSVAGTGEAFF | TGCAGCGTTGCGGGGACAGGAGAAGCTTTCTTT
. | TRBJ1-5 | few | TRBV5-5 | CASSLVGQHNQPQHF | TGTGCCAGCAGCCTAGTTGGACAACACAATCAGCCCCAGCATTTT
. | TRBJ2-2 | . | TRBV3-1/TRBV3-2 | CASSQFNTGELFF | TGTGCCAGCAGCCAATTTAACACCGGGGAGCTGTTTTTT
. | TRBJ1-1 | . | TRBV7-8 | CASSYEVNTEAFF | TGTGCCAGCAGCTATGAAGTGAACACTGAAGCTTTCTTT
TRBD1 | TRBJ2-7 | . | TRBV15 | CATSRDLAGGGYEQYF | TGTGCCACCAGCAGAGATCTCGCAGGGGGTGGCTACGAGCAGTACTTC
TRBD2 | TRBJ2-1 | . | TRBV28 | CASSAWTSSYNEQFF | TGTGCCAGCAGTGCCTGGACTAGTTCTTACAATGAGCAGTTCTTC
TRBD1 | TRBJ2-5 | few | TRBV5-1 | CASSFTQGVSETQYF | TGCGCCAGCAGCTTTACGCAGGGGGTATCAGAGACCCAGTACTTC
. | TRBJ1-5 | . | TRBV2 | CASREGQGWQPQHF | TGTGCCAGCAGGGAAGGGCAGGGTTGGCAGCCCCAGCATTTT
TRBD1 | TRBJ1-3 | . | TRBV28 | CATGGQGRNTIYF | TGTGCCACCGGTGGACAGGGAAGAAACACCATATATTTT
. | TRBJ1-2 | . | TRBV7-9 | CASSLDTYRYGYTF | TGTGCCAGCAGCTTAGACACTTATCGCTATGGCTACACCTTC
TRBD1 | TRBJ2-2 | . | TRBV7-8 | CASSRRQGPNTGELFF | TGTGCCAGCAGCCGTAGACAGGGGCCGAACACCGGGGAGCTGTTTTTT
. | TRBJ1-5 | . | TRBV6-5 | CASTNSNQPQHF | TGTGCCAGCACTAACAGCAATCAGCCCCAGCATTTT